One and the same sample provided the 31 T cell receptor beta chains below, sequenced in a study of blood T cell repertoires in COVID-19. Clones were read by immunoSEQ multiplex PCR, and TCRdb kept only the in-frame ones, dropping some. The table has about 150,000 clones, around 91% seen once; the top ten hold around 16%. The specimen sequenced was peripheral blood. These receptors were collected from a middle-aged woman with acute or convalescent COVID-19.

The rearrangement joins TRBV7-9 to TRBJ1-2; TRBD1 aligns across 7 bases. V lost 0 bases, J lost 7 bases, and 5 bases stayed unmatched. Germline lookup yields CDR1 SEHNR and CDR2 FQNEAQ (reference sequence). CDR3 length: 14 residues. The CDR3 region is CASSLAGGEVGYTF. Here the CDR3 DNA reads TGTGCCAGCAGCTTAGCAGGGGGCGAGGTTGGCTACACCTTC.

The chain employs TRBV5-1 and TRBJ2-1; D might be TRBD2 (7 bases). Trimming removed 5 bases at V and 4 bases at J, with 16 bases between. Germline V gives CDR1 SGHRS, CDR2 YFSETQ. The CDR3 consists of 15 residues. The CDR3 loop reads CASREAGGLYNEQFF. Here the CDR3 DNA reads TGCGCCAGCAGGGAAGCCGGGGGGCTTTACAATGAGCAGTTCTTC.

This sequence joins TRBV7-9 and TRBJ2-1, with a weak D call TRBD2 (6 bases). The CDR3 sequence is 16 residues long. The V gene lost 6 bases and the J gene lost 2 bases, with 17 bases spanning the gap. The germline V gene has CDR1 SEHNR and CDR2 FQNEAQ (reference sequence). CDR3 DNA sequence: TGTGCCAGCAGGATAAGGGGACTCGAGCCCTACAATGAGCAGTTCTTC. Translating it yields CASRIRGLEPYNEQFF.

The V and J genes are TRBV24-1 and TRBJ1-4; D uncertain. CDR3 size: 15 residues. V lost 4 bases, J lost 0 bases, and 8 bases lay in between. Germline CDR1 reads KGHDR; CDR2 reads SFDVKD. In DNA, the CDR3 is TGTGCCACCAGTGACTCGACAACAACTAATGAAAAACTGTTTTTT. It codes for CATSDSTTTNEKLFF.

This clone came up once. This chain uses TRBV5-1 with TRBJ2-5; D is possibly TRBD2 (6 bases). The germline V and J ends were trimmed by 0 bases and 5 bases, with 14 bases remaining between them. The CDR3 totals 15 residues. Germline V lookup: CDR1 SGHRS, CDR2 YFSETQ. The CDR3 spells CASSLDGGFGETQYF. CDR3 DNA sequence: TGCGCCAGCAGCTTGGATGGGGGGTTTGGGGAGACCCAGTACTTC.

Note on this clone: A junction boundary mismatches the germline segment, possibly from a read error. This chain joins TRBV24-1 and TRBJ1-1; the D is unclear. The germline CDR1 and CDR2 sequences are KGHDR and SFDVKD. This CDR3 has 13 residues. CDR3 sequence: CTTSDFPDTEAFF. The CDR3 DNA sequence: TGTACCACCAGTGATTTCCCTGACACTGAAGCTTTCTTT.

The rearrangement joins TRBV19 to TRBJ2-7; tentatively, D is TRBD2 (5 bases). Trimming removed 3 bases from V and 2 bases from J, with 8 bases in between. In germline, CDR1 is LNHDA, CDR2 SQIVND (reference sequence). The CDR3 runs 13 residues. CDR3 loop: CASSIGVAYEQYF. The CDR3 DNA is TGTGCCAGTAGTATCGGGGTCGCCTACGAGCAGTACTTC.

This sequence joins TRBV10-2 and TRBJ2-1; D perhaps matches TRBD1 (5 bases). V was pared by 6 bases and J by 1 base, with 19 bases between. Germline V gene data show CDR1 as WSHSY and CDR2 as SAAADI. The CDR3 loop spans 17 amino acids. Written as DNA, the CDR3 is TGCGCCAGCAGGCCGGGTTATCTCCAGGGATCCTACAATGAGCAGTTCTTC. This sequence encodes CASRPGYLQGSYNEQFF.

This rearrangement joins TRBV7-3 to TRBJ1-1; the D is unclear. Trimming shortened V by 2 bases and J by 1 base, and 5 bases separated the two germline ends. Per the germline V gene, CDR1 is SGHTA and CDR2 is FQGTGA. This CDR3 has 13 amino acids. CDR3 bases: TGTGCCAGCAGCTTATGGCCGAACACTGAAGCTTTCTTT. Protein product: CASSLWPNTEAFF.

This clone was counted once. CDR3 amino acids: CASSYGQKNEKLFF. The CDR3 DNA sequence: TGTGCCAGCAGTTACGGGCAGAAAAATGAAAAACTGTTTTTT. V and J are TRBV6-5 and TRBJ1-4; D remains unclear. V lost 2 bases to trimming and J lost 5 bases, with 9 bases between them. This CDR3 comprises 14 residues. CDR1 is MNHEY, CDR2 SVGAGI, per germline.

The chain couples TRBV11-2 to TRBJ1-1; TRBD1 aligns across 8 bases. Germline V lookup: CDR1 SGHAT, CDR2 FQNNGV. The V gene end was trimmed by 5 bases and the J gene end by 6 bases; junction bases not matched to a gene: 11. This CDR3 region has 15 residues. CDR3 bases: TGTGCCAGCAGCCGACGACAGGGGAGTTATTCTGAAGCTTTCTTT. Its translation: CASSRRQGSYSEAFF.

The V call is TRBV27, the J call TRBJ2-3; a possible D gene is TRBD2 (5 bases). The V end lost 6 bases, the J end lost 3 bases, and 22 bases lay between the germline ends. The CDR3 contains 17 residues. Germline loops: CDR1 MNHEY, CDR2 SMNVEV (reference sequence). The DNA for the CDR3 is TGTGCCAGCAGCCGACCCACTCCCGGTGGAGGAACAGATACGCAGTATTTT. Its protein is CASSRPTPGGGTDTQYF.

The chain has TRBV9 and TRBJ1-6, with D possibly TRBD1 on 5 matching bases. CDR3 length equals 15 residues. CDR1 is SGDLS and CDR2 is YYNGEE in the germline V gene. V gave up 0 bases and J gave up 5 bases, with 9 bases separating them. CDR3 protein: CASSVAGLDNSPLHF. The DNA of the CDR3 is TGTGCCAGCAGCGTAGCAGGGCTGGATAATTCACCCCTCCACTTT.

The chain employs TRBV7-3 and TRBJ1-5; D remains ambiguous. This CDR3 region has 13 residues. The V gene lost 6 bases and the J gene lost 4 bases, with 10 bases spanning the gap. The V gene's germline CDR1 is SGHTA and CDR2 FQGTGA. This CDR3 reads CASSVQSNQPQHF. CDR3 coding DNA: TGTGCCAGCAGTGTACAGAGTAATCAGCCCCAGCATTTT.

The chain couples TRBV24-1 to TRBJ2-2; perhaps TRBD2 as D (7 bases). Trimming took off 6 bases at V and 3 bases at J, with 25 bases between the two ends. The length of the CDR3 is 19 residues. The germline gives CDR1 KGHDR, CDR2 SFDVKD. The CDR3 loop is CATSSLWGGDTPDTGELFF. The DNA for the CDR3 is TGTGCCACCAGTTCACTTTGGGGGGGGGACACTCCCGACACCGGGGAGCTGTTTTTT.

The CDR3: CASSSTGTNGNTIYF. Here the CDR3 DNA reads TGCGCCAGCAGTTCGACGGGGACAAATGGAAACACCATATATTTT. This sequence joins TRBV5-1 and TRBJ1-3; tentative D call: TRBD1 (6 bases). This CDR3 is 15 amino acids long. V lost 5 bases to trimming and J lost 3 bases, with 15 bases between them. Per germline, CDR1 SGHRS and CDR2 YFSETQ.

This CDR3 reads CASSQAGLVYEQYF. The CDR3 region has the DNA TGCGCCAGCAGCCAAGCGGGTTTGGTCTACGAGCAGTACTTC. The chain carries TRBV4-1 and TRBJ2-7, with D hard to call. Trimming cost V 1 base and J 3 bases, with 10 bases left between them. CDR1 is MGHRA and CDR2 is YSYEKL in the germline V gene. The CDR3 sequence is 14 residues long.

The chain couples TRBV3-1 (or the pseudogene TRBV3-2) to TRBJ2-1; TRBD2 aligns across 8 bases. J gave up 4 bases and V 1 base, and 15 bases lay outside the gene matches. CDR3 length: 19 amino acids. The germline gives CDR1 LGHDT, CDR2 YNNKEL (reference sequence). The CDR3 protein is CASSQAFPSGTSLYNEQFF. The CDR3 bases are TGTGCCAGCAGCCAAGCCTTCCCCTCCGGGACTAGTTTGTACAATGAGCAGTTCTTC.

This sequence joins TRBV15 and TRBJ1-3; D possibly corresponds to TRBD1 (6 bases). CDR3 size: 19 residues. Germline lookup yields CDR1 LNHNV and CDR2 YYDKDF (reference sequence). V was shortened by 0 bases and J by 0 bases, with 18 bases between the two germline ends. The CDR3 nucleotides read TGTGCCACCAGCAGAGAAATCAGTCATCCAGGGGACTCTGGAAACACCATATATTTT. Protein sequence: CATSREISHPGDSGNTIYF.

DNA of the CDR3: TGTGCCAGCAGCGTAGACTCAGGGGCTGATACGCAGTATTTT. Amino acid sequence: CASSVDSGADTQYF. The V and J genes are TRBV9 and TRBJ2-3, with a possible D match to TRBD1 (6 bases). V lost 0 bases and J lost 6, with 11 bases in between. Germline CDR1 SGDLS, CDR2 YYNGEE. The CDR3 runs 14 residues. Looking up the rest from reference TRBV9 and TRBJ2-3 gives the full variable domain: DSGVTQTPKHLITATGQRVTLRCSPRSGDLSVYWYQQSLDQGLQFLIQYYNGEERAKGNILERFSAQQFPDLHSELNLSSLELGDSALYFCASSVDSGADTQYFGPGTRLTVL.

The chain links TRBV30 to TRBJ1-4, with TRBD1 as a possible D gene (5 bases). With 4 bases removed from V and 8 bases from J, the gap between germline ends came to 11 bases. This CDR3 spans 12 amino acids. CDR1 is GTSNPN, CDR2 SVGIG, per germline (reference sequence). The CDR3 bases are TGTGCCTGGACCAGGGCCTCCGAAAAACTGTTTTTT. This sequence encodes CAWTRASEKLFF.

This chain uses TRBV6-6 with TRBJ2-7; D remains unclear. Trimming removed 0 bases from V and 2 bases from J, with 11 bases in between. Germline V gene sequence: CDR1 MNHNY, CDR2 SVGAGI (reference sequence). The CDR3 extends over 15 amino acids. The CDR3 region has the DNA TGTGCCAGCAGTTACTCGCCTCCCGAGACCTACGAGCAGTACTTC. It translates to CASSYSPPETYEQYF.

The chain recombines TRBV5-1 with TRBJ1-5, with D possibly TRBD1 on 6 matching bases. Germline CDR1 is SGHRS and CDR2 is YFSETQ. The CDR3 is made up of 14 amino acids. Trimming took 5 bases from V and 5 from J, leaving 14 bases between them. The CDR3 DNA follows: TGCGCCAGCAGGATGGGACAAACCGATCAGCCCCAGCATTTT. Its protein product is CASRMGQTDQPQHF. The whole variable domain, remainder taken from reference TRBV5-1 and TRBJ1-5, is KAGVTQTPRYLIKTRGQQVTLSCSPISGHRSVSWYQQTPGQGLQFLFEYFSETQRNKGNFPGRFSGRQFSNSRSEMNVSTLELGDSALYLCASRMGQTDQPQHFGDGTRLSIL.

The rearrangement uses TRBV5-1 and TRBJ2-7; D remains unclear. CDR3 length equals 16 residues. The V end lost 0 bases, the J end lost 3 bases, and 16 bases lay between the germline ends. The V gene's germline CDR1 is SGHRS and CDR2 YFSETQ. The CDR3 loop reads CASSLGSSAEDYEQYF. Written as DNA, the CDR3 is TGCGCCAGCAGCTTGGGTTCCTCGGCAGAGGACTACGAGCAGTACTTC.

The chain recombines TRBV9 with TRBJ1-1; D gene unclear. Germline values: CDR1 SGDLS, CDR2 YYNGEE. With 3 bases removed from V and 1 base from J, the gap between germline ends came to 10 bases. This CDR3 has 14 amino acids. The chain's CDR3 is CASSANGWNTEAFF. The CDR3 region has the DNA TGTGCCAGCAGCGCAAACGGGTGGAACACTGAAGCTTTCTTT.

This chain's CDR3 is CASSGRGLAGSYNEQFF. CDR3 nucleotide sequence: TGCGCCAGCAGCGGCCGGGGACTAGCGGGATCCTACAATGAGCAGTTCTTC. This chain uses TRBV5-1 with TRBJ2-1, with 13 bases lining up with TRBD2. This CDR3 contains 17 residues. CDR1 SGHRS and CDR2 YFSETQ come from the germline V gene. Trimming removed 4 bases from V and 1 base from J; junction bases left unmatched: 5.

CDR3 DNA sequence: TGTGCCAGCAGCCAATACGATCAGCTAACCGGAGTGTTTTTT. Its protein product is CASSQYDQLTGVFF. V gene TRBV3-1 (or the pseudogene TRBV3-2) combines with J gene TRBJ2-2; no clear D. The CDR3 has 14 residues. CDR1 and CDR2 from the germline V gene are LGHDT and YNNKEL (reference sequence). The V and J ends lost 2 bases and 15 bases respectively, with 19 bases between them.

The V and J genes are TRBV13 and TRBJ1-1; D remains unclear. The CDR3 has 16 residues. Germline V lookup: CDR1 PRHDT, CDR2 FYEKMQ (reference sequence). V was trimmed by 4 bases and J by 0 bases, leaving 15 bases between them. CDR3 nucleotide sequence: TGTGCCAGCAGCTCGCCGGCCGACTCCGTGAACACTGAAGCTTTCTTT. Encoded protein: CASSSPADSVNTEAFF. Based on the CDR3 plus reference TRBV13 and TRBJ1-1, the full variable domain is AAGVIQSPRHLIKEKRETATLKCYPIPRHDTVYWYQQGPGQDPQFLISFYEKMQSDKGSIPDRFSAQQFSDYHSELNMSSLELGDSALYFCASSSPADSVNTEAFFGQGTRLTVV.

The V call is TRBV6-5, the J call TRBJ1-6; TRBD1 is a possible D gene (5 bases). Deletions cut 6 bases from V and 8 bases from J, with 11 bases between. Per the germline V gene, CDR1 is MNHEY and CDR2 is SVGAGI. The CDR3 runs 13 residues. The CDR3 region has the DNA TGTGCCAGCAGGCAGGGTACGGATTCACCCCTCCACTTT. It translates to CASRQGTDSPLHF.

This clone was counted once. The chain recombines TRBV5-1 with TRBJ2-1, with 12 bases that match TRBD2. Germline-derived CDR1 and CDR2 are SGHRS and YFSETQ. The J segment lost 6 bases and the V segment lost 4 bases, leaving 17 bases of the junction unmatched. This CDR3 has 19 amino acids. CDR3 DNA sequence: TGCGCCAGCAGCCCCAGGAGGACTAGCGGGGCGTCCCCAACCAATGAGCAGTTCTTC. This gives the protein CASSPRRTSGASPTNEQFF.

This clone was seen a few times. This chain joins TRBV5-1 and TRBJ1-1; no definite D call. This CDR3 comprises 14 residues. The germline CDR1 and CDR2 sequences are SGHRS and YFSETQ. Trimming cost V 0 bases and J 3 bases, with 9 bases left between them. CDR3 coding DNA: TGCGCCAGCAGCTTGGGGCAGACTTACACTGAAGCTTTCTTT. It codes for CASSLGQTYTEAFF.